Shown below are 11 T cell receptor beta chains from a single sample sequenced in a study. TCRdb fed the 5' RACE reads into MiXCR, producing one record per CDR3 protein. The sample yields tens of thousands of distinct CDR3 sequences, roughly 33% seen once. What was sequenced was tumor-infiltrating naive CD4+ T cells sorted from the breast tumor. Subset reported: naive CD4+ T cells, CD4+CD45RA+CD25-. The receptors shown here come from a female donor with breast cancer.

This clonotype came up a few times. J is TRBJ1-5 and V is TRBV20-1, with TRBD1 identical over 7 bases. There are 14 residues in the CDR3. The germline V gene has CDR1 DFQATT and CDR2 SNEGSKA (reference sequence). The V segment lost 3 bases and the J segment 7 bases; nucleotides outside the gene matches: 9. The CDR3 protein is CSASPTGLGQPQHF. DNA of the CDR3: TGCAGTGCTAGTCCGACAGGGCTTGGGCAGCCCCAGCATTTT.

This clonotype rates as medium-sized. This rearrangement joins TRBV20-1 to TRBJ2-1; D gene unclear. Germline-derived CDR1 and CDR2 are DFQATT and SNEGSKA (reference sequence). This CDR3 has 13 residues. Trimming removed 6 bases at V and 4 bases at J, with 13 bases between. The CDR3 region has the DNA TGCAGTGCAGGAGTAGTGAGGTACAATGAGCAGTTCTTC. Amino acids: CSAGVVRYNEQFF.

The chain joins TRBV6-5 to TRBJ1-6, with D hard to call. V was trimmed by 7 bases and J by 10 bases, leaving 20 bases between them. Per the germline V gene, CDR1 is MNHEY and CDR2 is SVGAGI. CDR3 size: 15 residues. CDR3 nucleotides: TGTGCCAGCACCCAACGGCGACGGCGAGACTCACCCCTCCACTTT. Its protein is CASTQRRRRDSPLHF.

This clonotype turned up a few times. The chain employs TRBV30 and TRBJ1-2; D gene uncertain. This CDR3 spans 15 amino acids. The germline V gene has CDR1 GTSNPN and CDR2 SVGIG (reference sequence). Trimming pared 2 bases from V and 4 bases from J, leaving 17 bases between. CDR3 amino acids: CAWSLLGLSTYGYTF. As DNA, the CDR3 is TGTGCCTGGAGTCTCCTCGGCCTCTCTACCTATGGCTACACCTTC.

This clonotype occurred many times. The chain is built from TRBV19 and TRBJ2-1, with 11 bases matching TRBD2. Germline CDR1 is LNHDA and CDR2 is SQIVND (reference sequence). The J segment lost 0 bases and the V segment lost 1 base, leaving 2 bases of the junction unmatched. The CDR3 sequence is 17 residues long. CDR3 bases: TGTGCCAGTAGTATAGTCCTAGCGGGAGGCTCCTACAATGAGCAGTTCTTC. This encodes CASSIVLAGGSYNEQFF.

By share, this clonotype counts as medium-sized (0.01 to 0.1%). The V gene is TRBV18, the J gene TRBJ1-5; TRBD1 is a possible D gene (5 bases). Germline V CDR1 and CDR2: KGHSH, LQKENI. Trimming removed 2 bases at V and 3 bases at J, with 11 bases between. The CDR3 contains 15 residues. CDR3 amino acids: CASSPGGGANQPQHF. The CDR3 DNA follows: TGTGCCAGCTCACCAGGTGGGGGAGCCAATCAGCCCCAGCATTTT.

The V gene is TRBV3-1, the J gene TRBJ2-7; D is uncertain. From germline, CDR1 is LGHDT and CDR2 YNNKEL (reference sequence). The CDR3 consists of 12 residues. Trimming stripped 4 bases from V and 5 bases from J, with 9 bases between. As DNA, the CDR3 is TGTGCCAGCAGCCGAAGTATCGACGAGCAGTACTTC. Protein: CASSRSIDEQYF.

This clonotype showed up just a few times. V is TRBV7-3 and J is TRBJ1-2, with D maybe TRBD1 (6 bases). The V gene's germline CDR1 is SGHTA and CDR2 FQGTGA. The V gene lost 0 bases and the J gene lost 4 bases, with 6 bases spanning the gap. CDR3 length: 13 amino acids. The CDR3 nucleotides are TGTGCCAGCAGCTTAACGGGGGCCTATGGCTACACCTTC. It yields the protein CASSLTGAYGYTF. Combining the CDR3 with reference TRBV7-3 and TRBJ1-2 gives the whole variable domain GAGVSQTPSNKVTEKGKYVELRCDPISGHTALYWYRQSLGQGPEFLIYFQGTGAADDSGLPNDRFFAVRPEGSVSTLKIQRTERGDSAVYLCASSLTGAYGYTFGSGTRLTVV.

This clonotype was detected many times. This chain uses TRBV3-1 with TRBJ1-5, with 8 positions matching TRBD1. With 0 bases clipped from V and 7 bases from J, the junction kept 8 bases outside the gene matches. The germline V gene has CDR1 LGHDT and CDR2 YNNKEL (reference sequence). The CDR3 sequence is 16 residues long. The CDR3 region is CASSQDIGQGGQPQHF. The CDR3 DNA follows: TGTGCCAGCAGCCAAGATATAGGACAGGGTGGCCAGCCCCAGCATTTT.

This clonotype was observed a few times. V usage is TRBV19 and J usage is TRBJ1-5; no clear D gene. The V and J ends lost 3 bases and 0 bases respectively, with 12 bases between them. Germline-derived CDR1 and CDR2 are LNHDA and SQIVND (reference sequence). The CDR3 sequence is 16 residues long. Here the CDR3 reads CASSITITGSNQPQHF. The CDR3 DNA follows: TGTGCCAGTAGTATCACTATCACGGGTAGCAATCAGCCCCAGCATTTT. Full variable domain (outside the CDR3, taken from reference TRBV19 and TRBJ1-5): DGGITQSPKYLFRKEGQNVTLSCEQNLNHDAMYWYRQDPGQGLRLIYYSQIVNDFQKGDIAEGYSVSREKKESFPLTVTSAQKNPTAFYLCASSITITGSNQPQHFGDGTRLSIL.

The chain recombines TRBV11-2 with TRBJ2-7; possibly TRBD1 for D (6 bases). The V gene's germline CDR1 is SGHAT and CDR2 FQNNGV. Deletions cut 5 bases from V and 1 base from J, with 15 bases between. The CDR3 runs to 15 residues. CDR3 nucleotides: TGTGCCAGCAGCCCGAACAGGGCCGGATCCTACGAGCAGTACTTC. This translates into CASSPNRAGSYEQYF.